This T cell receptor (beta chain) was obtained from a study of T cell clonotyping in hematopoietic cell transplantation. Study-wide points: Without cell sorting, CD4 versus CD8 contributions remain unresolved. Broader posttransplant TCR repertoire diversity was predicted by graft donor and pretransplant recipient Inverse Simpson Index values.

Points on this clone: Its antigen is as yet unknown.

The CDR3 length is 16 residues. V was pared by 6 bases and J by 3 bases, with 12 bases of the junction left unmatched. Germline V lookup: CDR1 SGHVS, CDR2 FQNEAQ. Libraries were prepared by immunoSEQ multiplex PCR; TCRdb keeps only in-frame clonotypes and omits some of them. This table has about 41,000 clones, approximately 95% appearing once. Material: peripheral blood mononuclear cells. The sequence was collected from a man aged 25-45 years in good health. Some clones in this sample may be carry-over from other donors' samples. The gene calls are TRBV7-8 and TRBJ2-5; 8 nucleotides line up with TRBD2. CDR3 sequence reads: CASRHGRRGAEETQYF. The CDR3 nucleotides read TGTGCCAGCAGGCACGGCCGGCGGGGGGCTGAAGAGACCCAGTACTTC. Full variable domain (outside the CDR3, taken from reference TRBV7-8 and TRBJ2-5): GAGVSQSPRYKVAKRGQDVALRCDPISGHVSLFWYQQALGQGPEFLTYFQNEAQLDKSGLPSDRFFAERPEGSVSTLKIQRTQQEDSAVYLCASRHGRRGAEETQYFGPGTRLLVL.